This T cell receptor beta chain comes out of a study of regulatory T cells in long-lasting Graves disease. Study conclusions and caveats: Persistent disease was associated with favored TRBV28 usage and with favored use of TRBJ1-2 and TRBJ2-5. Because few samples were included, accuracy may have been lower.

V lost 1 base and J lost 4; bases outside the gene matches: 13. This CDR3 comprises 18 residues. Germline assignment: CDR1 SGHTA and CDR2 FQGTGA. This clonotype was observed at least ten times. Its matching antigen is unknown. The time point denotes: newly diagnosed GD, antithyroid drugs for less than 3 months. The authors made the TCR library using RNA they extracted from PBMCs. With iRepertoire HTBI primers and Arm-PCR of CDR3 regions, TCR beta libraries were built. In TCRdb, the multiplex PCR reads were re-called with MiXCR into one record per CDR3 protein. Of around 360,000 distinct CDR3 sequences listed, 15% to 20% were seen once; the top ten hold 20%. This sample also appeared in a second study, on T cells in Graves' hyperthyroidism and ophthalmopathy.

The material sequenced was peripheral blood mononuclear cells (PBMCs), taken at new diagnosis, from a patient treated with antithyroid drugs. J is TRBJ2-1 and V is TRBV7-3; 7 bases fit TRBD2. This receptor was taken from a woman aged 18-29 years with Graves disease. CDR3 sequence (DNA): TGTGCCAGCAGCTTAAGAGAAGGAGTGGGAGGGTCGTACAATGAGCAGTTCTTC. Amino acids: CASSLREGVGGSYNEQFF.